This entry is about one T cell receptor beta chain. There are 13 residues in the CDR3. Trimming removed 10 bases from V and 3 bases from J; junction bases left unmatched: 8. CDR1 is MNHNS and CDR2 is SASEGT in the germline V gene. Assay: immunoSEQ multiplex PCR; the TCRdb copy retains only in-frame clones and omits some. This repertoire shows around 80,000 clones, approximately 85% found once; its top ten account for around 2.5%. The sample originates from a study of OX40 agonist ivuxolimab in advanced cancers. Study background: Patients were treated with ivuxolimab, an agonistic anti-OX40 (CD134) antibody. Mean age approximately 66 years, range about 20 to 90; roughly 82% male. Therapy given before enrollment (anti-PD-1, anti-PD-L1 or anti-CTLA-4) was allowed, and over 35% had some.

This material consisted of CD4+ or CD8+ T cells sorted from blood, taken in a trial of the OX40 agonist ivuxolimab. V is TRBV6-1 and J is TRBJ2-7; the match to TRBD2 covers 8 bases. This clonotype was obtained from an adult with an advanced solid tumor such as melanoma, head and neck, liver or kidney cancer. The CDR3 DNA reads TGTGCCACCGTCCGGGGGGGTCTCTACGAGCAGTACTTC. It yields the protein CATVRGGLYEQYF.